This T cell receptor (beta chain) was recorded in a study of OX40 agonist ivuxolimab in advanced cancers. TCRdb's table, derived via immunoSEQ multiplex PCR, lists solely in-frame clones and lacks some. This sample carries some 96,000 clones, approximately 91% of them seen once, and the ten largest clones take about 0.17%. Source: CD4+ or CD8+ T cells sorted from blood, taken in a trial of the OX40 agonist ivuxolimab. The receptor was isolated from an adult with an advanced solid tumor such as melanoma, head and neck, liver or kidney cancer.

This CDR3 reads CASSRTSGAGDTQYF. Here the CDR3 DNA reads TGTGCCAGTAGTCGGACTAGCGGGGCTGGAGATACGCAGTATTTT. The rearrangement links TRBV19 to TRBJ2-3; 12 nucleotides match TRBD2. J was trimmed by 5 bases and V by 5 bases; bases with no gene match: 5. The CDR3 length is 15 residues. Germline CDR1 reads LNHDA; CDR2 reads SQIVND (reference sequence).